This T cell receptor (beta chain) is from a study of beta chain features in type 1 diabetes. Study-wide results and caveats: Insertions at VDJ junctions were less frequent in type 1 diabetes patients. These patients also deleted more nucleotides at the same junctions. Shortening of TCRB CDR3s, moderate but significant, appeared in all four CD4+ subsets of Type 1 diabetes patients.

What was sequenced were expressed TCRB transcripts, since all of the isolated RNA had been reverse transcribed. Clones were read by immunoSEQ multiplex PCR, and TCRdb kept only the in-frame ones, dropping some. The sample consists of 300,000 to 450,000 clones, 10% to 15% of them appearing once. This clone has just a few counts. As yet, its antigen is unknown. Germline values: CDR1 LGHNA, CDR2 YNFKEQ. Unmatched junction bases numbered 5, after V lost 4 bases and J lost 2 bases. This CDR3 is 16 amino acids long. The chain combines TRBV4-2 with TRBJ2-6, with 7 nucleotides matching TRBD1. The sequencing input was naive CD4+ T cells from blood. This TCR was recovered from a woman aged 18-30 years with type 1 diabetes. The CDR3: CASSLRGSAGANVLTF. CDR3 sequence (DNA): TGTGCCAGCAGCCTCAGGGGGTCGGCTGGGGCCAACGTCCTGACTTTC.